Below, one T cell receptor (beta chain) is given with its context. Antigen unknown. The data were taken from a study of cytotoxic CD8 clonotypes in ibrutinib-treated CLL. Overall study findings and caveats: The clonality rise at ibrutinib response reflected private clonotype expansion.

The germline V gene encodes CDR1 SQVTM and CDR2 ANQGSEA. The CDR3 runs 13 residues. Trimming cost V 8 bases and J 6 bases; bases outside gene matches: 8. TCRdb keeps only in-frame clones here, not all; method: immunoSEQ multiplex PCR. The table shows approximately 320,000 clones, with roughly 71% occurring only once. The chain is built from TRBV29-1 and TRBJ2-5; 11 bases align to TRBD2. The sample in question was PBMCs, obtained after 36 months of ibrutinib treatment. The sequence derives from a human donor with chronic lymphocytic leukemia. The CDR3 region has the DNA TGCAGCTGTCGCCTAGCGGGGGGAAAGACCCAGTACTTC. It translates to CSCRLAGGKTQYF.